This T cell receptor beta chain was observed in a study of OX40 agonist ivuxolimab in advanced cancers. Across the whole study: Patients got intravenous ivuxolimab at 0.01 to 10 mg/kg every 2 weeks.

The timepoints at which blood was sampled were baseline, cycle 4 day 1, and cycle 7 day 1. Method: immunoSEQ multiplex PCR; TCRdb's copy keeps in-frame clones and lacks some. The sample includes under 65,000 clones, roughly four fifths seen only once; the top ten take 2% to 2.5%. Trimming stripped 5 bases from V and 2 bases from J, with 10 bases between. The germline CDR1 and CDR2 sequences are SGHAT and FQDESV (reference sequence). The CDR3 sequence is 15 residues long. Source: CD4+ or CD8+ T cells sorted from blood, taken in a trial of the OX40 agonist ivuxolimab. The receptor was derived from an adult with an advanced solid tumor such as melanoma, head and neck, liver or kidney cancer. This chain joins TRBV11-1 and TRBJ2-6; TRBD1 is a possible D gene (6 bases). This chain's CDR3 is CASSHRVAGANVLTF. CDR3 in DNA: TGTGCCAGCAGCCACAGGGTTGCTGGGGCCAACGTCCTGACTTTC.